The source of this TCR beta chain is a study of T cells in Graves' hyperthyroidism and ophthalmopathy. There are a few counts of this clonotype. CDR1 and CDR2 (germline): MNHEY, SVGAGI. The CDR3 has 11 amino acids. V gave up 6 bases and J gave up 12 bases, with 14 bases separating them. TCR beta CDR3 region amplification was performed from RNA transcripts. Initially, a first-round RT-PCR of the TCR CDR3 employed the HTBI primer set. TCRdb re-analysed the multiplex PCR reads in MiXCR, keeping a single row per CDR3 protein. The sample lists around 540,000 distinct CDR3 sequences; about half were seen once.

The origin of this receptor is a woman younger than 30 with Graves' hyperthyroidism. Sequencing input: peripheral blood or thyroid tissue (not recorded which). V and J are TRBV6-5 and TRBJ1-1, with D possibly TRBD1 on 6 matching bases. Here the CDR3 reads CASRLQGRSFF. For the CDR3, the DNA is TGTGCCAGCAGGCTACAGGGTCGCTCTTTCTTT.